This T cell receptor beta chain was observed in a study of blood T cell repertoires in COVID-19. Across the whole study: The study drew acute and convalescent COVID-19 samples from the United States, Italy and Spain.

Methods used by the authors: Reference gene primer amplification in the assay estimated nucleated cell counts. Repertoires were generated with immunoSEQ multiplex PCR, while TCRdb's copy carries only in-frame clones and drops some. The V and J calls and clone size are taken from that table; D and trimming were inferred from the DNA. Of some 120,000 clones detected, 80% to 90% appear once; the ten largest clones hold roughly 1.5%. With 4 bases removed from V and 3 bases from J, the gap between germline ends came to 13 bases. Germline V gene data show CDR1 as SNHLY and CDR2 as FYNNEI. The CDR3 covers 15 residues. This clone has just one count.

The receptor comes from a man aged 35-49 years with acute or convalescent COVID-19. The specimen was peripheral blood. The chain uses TRBV2 and TRBJ2-1; D perhaps matches TRBD1 (5 bases). The CDR3 sequence: CASSGARGVYNEQFF. The CDR3 nucleotides read TGTGCCAGCAGTGGGGCAAGGGGTGTCTACAATGAGCAGTTCTTC.